This TCR beta chain was documented in a study of HIV-infected patients and healthy controls (dated by TCRdb to the mid-2010s). Library generation was performed with 5' RACE. TCRdb lists the instrument as Illumina MiSeq. TCRdb itself trimmed the public reads at Q25 with fastp, ran MiXCR and retained productive beta chains. Duplicate CDR3 protein sequences are folded into a single record with the most common DNA and genes. The sample yields around 62,000 distinct CDR3 sequences; over 15% were counted once. Over 1.1% of the sample belongs to the ten largest clones. CDR1 KGHDR and CDR2 SFDVKD are derived from the germline V gene. The CDR3 starts with the cysteine, ends with the phenylalanine, and has 16 residues. Only the CDR3 part of the read is kept: 48 bases, read in frame from the first base. A distance of 16 bases separates the germline ends of V and J, which lose 4 bases and 5 bases respectively.

Turning to this clonotype: What antigen it recognizes has not been identified. No clone much larger than this one lies a single base away; base qualities are absent.

The chain links TRBV24-1 with TRBJ2-2; no D segment can be confidently identified. Source material: CD4+ T cells from blood. The sequence derives from a human donor in good health. At the DNA level, the sequence is TGTGCCACCAGTGACTATACGGGTCTAGGAACCGGGGAGCTGTTTTTT. Protein translation: CATSDYTGLGTGELFF.